This T cell receptor (beta chain) was recovered during a study of spatial heterogeneity in lung cancer. About the research overall: Sequencing consistently turned up more beta-chain sequences than alpha-chain sequences. An average of more than ten raw reads was observed per unique TCR and UMI combination. Overall study results and limits: The appearance of ubiquitous expanded tumor TCRs in blood was greater at resection than follow-up.

Time point reported: sample taken at primary tumor resection. TCRs were sequenced from unsorted whole RNA of tumor, nontumor lung or PBMC. V was shortened by 6 bases and J by 1 base, with 10 bases between the two germline ends. Germline V CDR1 and CDR2: MNHEY, SVGEGT. This CDR3 has 13 residues. Comments on this clonotype: Its antigen is undetermined. For a library built for alpha chains, this beta chain is a stray read; little rests on its size.

MiXCR was run by TCRdb on the 5' RACE reads, yielding one entry per CDR3 protein. The table lists around 4,000 distinct CDR3 sequences, approximately 35% of them singletons. The source is a male donor with early-stage non-small cell lung cancer. The chain is built from TRBV6-2 or TRBV6-3 and TRBJ2-7, with D tentatively TRBD2 (5 bases). The input for sequencing was PBMCs, taken at surgery. The CDR3 region has the DNA TGTGCCAGCAGCCGGACTCCGTCCTACGAGCAGTACTTC. This sequence encodes CASSRTPSYEQYF.